This TCR beta chain emerged from a study of blood T cell repertoires in COVID-19. The wider study: Sites across the United States, Italy and Spain contributed samples from acute and convalescent COVID-19.

Germline V gene sequence: CDR1 SEHNR, CDR2 FQNEAQ (reference sequence). The CDR3 length is 14 residues. Trimming took 5 bases from V and 1 from J; bases not matched to a gene: 3. Methods used by the authors: For nucleated cells, counts were estimated from reference gene primer amplification. Profiled with immunoSEQ multiplex PCR; TCRdb holds only in-frame clones, not every one. That table furnishes V, J and clone size, whereas the DNA furnished D and trimming. The repertoire holds about 43,000 clones, with approximately 87% as singletons. Sequenced: peripheral blood. The clonotype comes from a human donor in a cohort sampled during active COVID-19. J is TRBJ2-5 and V is TRBV7-9, with 8 bases identical to TRBD1. This chain's CDR3 is CASSQTGAQETQYF. CDR3 nucleotide sequence: TGTGCCAGCAGCCAGACAGGGGCCCAAGAGACCCAGTACTTC.